The source of this T cell receptor beta chain is a study of cytomegalovirus exposure and HLA in healthy donors. Study results and caveats: Most subjects' HLA-A and HLA-B alleles were reportedly predicted from TCR beta sequences.

On this clone: Its antigen is still unknown.

A multiplex PCR was run with 60 Vbeta primers and 13 Jbeta primers. The repertoire was sequenced with immunoSEQ multiplex PCR; TCRdb's copy has only in-frame clones and lacks some. The sample has some 130,000 clones; roughly 78% are singletons. J lost 2 bases, V lost 5 bases, and 17 bases had no gene match. The germline gives CDR1 SGHVS, CDR2 FNYEAQ. CDR3 length: 19 residues. This rearrangement joins TRBV7-6 to TRBJ1-4; 7 nucleotides match TRBD1. The sample taken for sequencing was PBMCs. The TCR originated in a man aged 40-49 years in good health and CMV-seropositive. This CDR3 is CASSASPGQERSTNEKLFF. For the CDR3, the DNA is TGTGCCAGCAGCGCTTCCCCTGGACAGGAGCGGTCGACTAATGAAAAACTGTTTTTT.